The following is a T cell receptor (beta chain) sequence with its context. What it binds is not known. The data derive from a study of cytomegalovirus exposure and HLA in healthy donors. Study outcomes and limitations: It was confirmed in vitro that a few of the CMV-associated chains were specific for CMV antigens. Exclusion applied to some V segments, including TRBV6-2 and TRBV6-3, as they were indistinguishable.

Primers: 60 Vbeta forward and 13 Jbeta reverse. Only in-frame clones appear in the TCRdb table, and some are missing; sequencing was by immunoSEQ multiplex PCR. The table lists about 210,000 clones. From germline, CDR1 is SEHNR and CDR2 FQNEAQ (reference sequence). V lost 6 bases, J lost 0 bases, and 6 bases lay in between. The CDR3 runs 14 residues. The source is a young woman in good health and CMV-seropositive. The rearrangement joins TRBV7-9 to TRBJ2-6; no definite D call. The sequencing sample was made of PBMCs. The CDR3 coding sequence is TGTGCCAGCAGATCCAGCTCTGGGGCCAACGTCCTGACTTTC. Protein sequence: CASRSSSGANVLTF.